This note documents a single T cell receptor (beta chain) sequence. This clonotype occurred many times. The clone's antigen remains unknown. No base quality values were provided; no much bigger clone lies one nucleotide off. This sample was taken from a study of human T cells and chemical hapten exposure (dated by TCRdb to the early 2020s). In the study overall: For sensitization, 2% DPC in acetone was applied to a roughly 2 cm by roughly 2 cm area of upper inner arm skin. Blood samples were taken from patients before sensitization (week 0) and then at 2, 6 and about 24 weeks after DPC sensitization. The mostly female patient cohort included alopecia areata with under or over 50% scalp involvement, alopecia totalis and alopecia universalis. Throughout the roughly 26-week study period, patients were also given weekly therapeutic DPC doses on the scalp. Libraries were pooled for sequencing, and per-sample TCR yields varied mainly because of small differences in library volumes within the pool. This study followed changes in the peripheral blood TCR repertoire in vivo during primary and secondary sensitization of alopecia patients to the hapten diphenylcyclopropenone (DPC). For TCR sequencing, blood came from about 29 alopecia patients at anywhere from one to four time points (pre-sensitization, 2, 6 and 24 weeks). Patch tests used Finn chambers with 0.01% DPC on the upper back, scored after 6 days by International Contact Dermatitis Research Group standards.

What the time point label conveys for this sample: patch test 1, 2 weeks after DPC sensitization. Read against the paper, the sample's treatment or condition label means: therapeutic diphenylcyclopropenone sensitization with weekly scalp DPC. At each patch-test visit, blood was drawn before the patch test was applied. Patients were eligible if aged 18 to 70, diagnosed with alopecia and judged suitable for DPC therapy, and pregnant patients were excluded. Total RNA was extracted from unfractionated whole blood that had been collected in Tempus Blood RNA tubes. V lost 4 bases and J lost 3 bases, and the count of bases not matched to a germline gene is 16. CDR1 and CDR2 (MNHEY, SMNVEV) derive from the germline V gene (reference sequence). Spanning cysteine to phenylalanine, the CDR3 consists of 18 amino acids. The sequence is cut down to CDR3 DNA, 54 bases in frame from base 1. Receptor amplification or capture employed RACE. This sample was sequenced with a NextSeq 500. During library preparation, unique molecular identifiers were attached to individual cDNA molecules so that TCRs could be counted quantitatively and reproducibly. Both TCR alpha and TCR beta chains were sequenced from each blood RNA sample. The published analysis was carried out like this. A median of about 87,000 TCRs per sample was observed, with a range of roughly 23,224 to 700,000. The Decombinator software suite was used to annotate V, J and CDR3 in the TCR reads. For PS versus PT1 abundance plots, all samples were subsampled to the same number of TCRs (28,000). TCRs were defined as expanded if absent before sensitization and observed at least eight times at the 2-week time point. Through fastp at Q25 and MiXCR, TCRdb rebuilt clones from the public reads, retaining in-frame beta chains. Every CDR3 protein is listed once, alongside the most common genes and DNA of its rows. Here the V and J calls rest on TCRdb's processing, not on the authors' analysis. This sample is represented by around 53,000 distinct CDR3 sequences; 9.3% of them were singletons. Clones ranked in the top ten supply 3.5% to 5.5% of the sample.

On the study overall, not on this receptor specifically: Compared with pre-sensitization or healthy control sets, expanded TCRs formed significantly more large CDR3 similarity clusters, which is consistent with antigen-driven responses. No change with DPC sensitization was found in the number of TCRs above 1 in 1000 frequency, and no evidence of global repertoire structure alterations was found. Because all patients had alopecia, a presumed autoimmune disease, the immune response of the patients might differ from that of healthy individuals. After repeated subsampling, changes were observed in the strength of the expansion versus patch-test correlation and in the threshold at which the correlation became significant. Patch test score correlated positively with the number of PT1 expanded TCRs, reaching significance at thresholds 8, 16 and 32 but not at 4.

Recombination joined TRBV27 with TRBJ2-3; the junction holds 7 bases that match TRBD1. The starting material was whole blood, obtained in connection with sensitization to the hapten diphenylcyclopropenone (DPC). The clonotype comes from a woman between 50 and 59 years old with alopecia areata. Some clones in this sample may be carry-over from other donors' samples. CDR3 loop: CASSSTTGIFLLTDTQYF. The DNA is TGTGCCAGCAGTTCAACGACAGGGATTTTTCTTTTAACAGATACGCAGTATTTT.